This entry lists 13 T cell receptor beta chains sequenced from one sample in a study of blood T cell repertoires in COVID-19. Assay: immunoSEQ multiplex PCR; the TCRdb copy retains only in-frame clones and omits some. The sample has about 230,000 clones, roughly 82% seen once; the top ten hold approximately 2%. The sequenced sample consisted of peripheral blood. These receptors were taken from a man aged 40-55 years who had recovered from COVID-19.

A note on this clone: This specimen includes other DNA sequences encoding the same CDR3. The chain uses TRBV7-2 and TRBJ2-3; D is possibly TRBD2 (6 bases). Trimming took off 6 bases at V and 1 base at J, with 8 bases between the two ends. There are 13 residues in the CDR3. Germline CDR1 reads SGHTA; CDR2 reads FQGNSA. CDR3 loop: CASRGGGTDTQYF. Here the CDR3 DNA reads TGTGCCAGCAGGGGGGGAGGCACAGATACGCAGTATTTT.

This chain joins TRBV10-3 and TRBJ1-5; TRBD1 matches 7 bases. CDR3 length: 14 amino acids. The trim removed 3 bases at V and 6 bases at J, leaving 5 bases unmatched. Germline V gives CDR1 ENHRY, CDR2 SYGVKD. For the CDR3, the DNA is TGTGCCATCAGTGATGACAGGGCAGGTCAGCCCCAGCATTTT. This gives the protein CAISDDRAGQPQHF.

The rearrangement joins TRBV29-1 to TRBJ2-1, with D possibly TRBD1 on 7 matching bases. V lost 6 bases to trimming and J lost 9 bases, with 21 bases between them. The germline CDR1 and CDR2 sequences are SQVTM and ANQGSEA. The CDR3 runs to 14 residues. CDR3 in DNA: TGCAGCGTGGGGGGAGTCGGGACAGCCGGTGAGCAGTTCTTC. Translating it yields CSVGGVGTAGEQFF.

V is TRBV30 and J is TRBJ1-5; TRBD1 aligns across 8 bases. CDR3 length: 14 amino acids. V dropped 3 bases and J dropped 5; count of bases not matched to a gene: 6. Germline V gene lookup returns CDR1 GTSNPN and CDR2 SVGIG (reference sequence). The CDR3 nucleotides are TGTGCCTGGAGCGCTGGACAGGGCCATCAGCCCCAGCATTTT. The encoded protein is CAWSAGQGHQPQHF.

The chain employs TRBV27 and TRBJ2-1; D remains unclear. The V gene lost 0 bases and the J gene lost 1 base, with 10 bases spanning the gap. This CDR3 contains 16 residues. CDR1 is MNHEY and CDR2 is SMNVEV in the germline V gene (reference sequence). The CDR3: CASSLSGRSSYNEQFF. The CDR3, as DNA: TGTGCCAGCAGTTTATCGGGCCGATCATCCTACAATGAGCAGTTCTTC.

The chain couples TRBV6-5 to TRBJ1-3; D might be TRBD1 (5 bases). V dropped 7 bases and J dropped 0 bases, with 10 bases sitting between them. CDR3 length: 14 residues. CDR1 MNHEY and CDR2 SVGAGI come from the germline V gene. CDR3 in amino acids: CASTTGISGNTIYF. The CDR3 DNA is TGTGCCAGCACTACAGGTATCTCTGGAAACACCATATATTTT.

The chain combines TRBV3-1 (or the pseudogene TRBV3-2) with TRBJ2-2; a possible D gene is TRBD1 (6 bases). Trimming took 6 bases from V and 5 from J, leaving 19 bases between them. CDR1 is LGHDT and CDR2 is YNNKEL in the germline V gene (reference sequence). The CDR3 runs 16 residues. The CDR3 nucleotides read TGTGCCAGCAGTCCGATAGGGGGAAAGAGAACCGGGGAGCTGTTTTTT. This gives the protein CASSPIGGKRTGELFF.

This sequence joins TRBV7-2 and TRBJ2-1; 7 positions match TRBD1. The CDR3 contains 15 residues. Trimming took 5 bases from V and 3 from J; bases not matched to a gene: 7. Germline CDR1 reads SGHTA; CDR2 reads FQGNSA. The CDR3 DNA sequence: TGTGCCAGCAGCCTGACGGGACAGATCTACAATGAGCAGTTCTTC. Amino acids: CASSLTGQIYNEQFF.

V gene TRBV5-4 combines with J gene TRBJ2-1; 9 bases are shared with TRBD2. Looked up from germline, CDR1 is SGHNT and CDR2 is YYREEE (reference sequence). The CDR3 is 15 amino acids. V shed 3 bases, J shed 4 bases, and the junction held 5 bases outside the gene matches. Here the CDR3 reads CASSSSGRSYNEQFF. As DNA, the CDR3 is TGTGCCAGCAGCTCAAGCGGGAGGAGTTACAATGAGCAGTTCTTC.

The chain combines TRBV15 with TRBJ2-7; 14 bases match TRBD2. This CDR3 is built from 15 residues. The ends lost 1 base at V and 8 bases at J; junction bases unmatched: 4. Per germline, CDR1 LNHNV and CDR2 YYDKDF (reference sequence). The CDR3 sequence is CATSRVGLAGGKQYF. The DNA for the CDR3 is TGTGCCACCAGCAGAGTAGGACTAGCGGGGGGCAAGCAGTACTTC.

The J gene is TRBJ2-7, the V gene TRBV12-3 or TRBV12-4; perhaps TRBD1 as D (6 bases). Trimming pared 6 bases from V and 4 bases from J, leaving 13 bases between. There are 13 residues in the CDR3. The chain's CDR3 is CASSPDRNYEQYF. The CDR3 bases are TGTGCCAGCAGCCCCGACAGGAATTACGAGCAGTACTTC.

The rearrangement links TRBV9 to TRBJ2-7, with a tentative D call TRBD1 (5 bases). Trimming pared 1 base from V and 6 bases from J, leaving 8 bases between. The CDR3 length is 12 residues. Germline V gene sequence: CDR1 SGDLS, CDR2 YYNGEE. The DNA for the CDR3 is TGTGCCAGCAGCGTAAGAACAGGCGAGCAGTACTTC. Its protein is CASSVRTGEQYF. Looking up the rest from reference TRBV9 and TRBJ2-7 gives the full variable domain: DSGVTQTPKHLITATGQRVTLRCSPRSGDLSVYWYQQSLDQGLQFLIQYYNGEERAKGNILERFSAQQFPDLHSELNLSSLELGDSALYFCASSVRTGEQYFGPGTRLTVT.

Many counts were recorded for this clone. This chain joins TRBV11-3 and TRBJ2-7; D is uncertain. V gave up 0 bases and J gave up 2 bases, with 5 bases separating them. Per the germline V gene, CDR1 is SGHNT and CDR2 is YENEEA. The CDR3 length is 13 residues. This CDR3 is CASSLEATYEQYF. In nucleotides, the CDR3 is TGTGCCAGCAGCTTAGAAGCCACCTACGAGCAGTACTTC.